This T cell receptor beta chain was found in a study of cytomegalovirus exposure and HLA in healthy donors (dated by TCRdb to about 2017). Notes on the research overall: A later analysis indicated that the 130 or so validation repertoires were generated on the platform also employed for the roughly 650 repertoires of the first cohort. The study aimed to test whether cataloging public T cell receptors could reveal signatures of past pathogen exposure. In addition to the first cohort of 650 to 800 subjects, a separate validation cohort of 100 to 150 different subjects was used. The study combined high-throughput TCR immunosequencing, statistical association of individual TCRs with disease status, and machine learning to predict cytomegalovirus infection status.

V sheds 6 bases and J sheds 1 base, leaving 9 bases between their ends. Reading the germline V gene gives CDR1 MDHEN and CDR2 SYDVKM. Inclusive of the bounding cysteine and phenylalanine, the CDR3 is 14 residues long. This entry keeps only the CDR3 DNA: 42 bases, framed from base 1. To prepare the library, the immunoSEQ multiplex PCR assay was applied. As for how the authors treated the data: A statistical classification framework was built to diagnose cytomegalovirus status from the catalog of TCR beta chain sequences. Imported from immuneACCESS, the table was reduced by TCRdb to in-frame sequences with V and J called. These copies leave out some clones; in studies compared against another copy, an unresolved V gene accounts for under half, and the cause of the remainder is not known. V and J calls and clone size are copied from that table; D and trimming were computed from the DNA. Recorded for this sample are roughly 100,000 clones; roughly 90% of them occurred a single time. 1.5% to 2% of the sample belongs to the ten largest clones.

Donors formed part of the validation cohort, which comprised 120 subjects and was distinct from the first cohort of under 800 subjects. General study outcomes and caveats: The classifier was reported to diagnose cytomegalovirus status with high specificity and sensitivity in both the original and validation cohorts. The study gave a list of under 200 TCR beta chains associated with cytomegalovirus. Most TCR sequences were seen in very few donors, while some public TCRs were found in many individuals. According to the authors, the approach could potentially be generalized to other disease states and immunological phenotypes. In a later analysis, TCRs clustered in the first cohort were found to also tend to co-occur in the 110 or so validation repertoires, with 94% of cluster scores above 0. A later analysis had no HLA typing for the validation cohort, so co-occurrence there was scored across all 130 or so repertoires. A few of the identified cytomegalovirus-associated TCR beta chains were confirmed in vitro to be specific for cytomegalovirus antigens.

Notes on this clone: There is no known antigen for this receptor. No much larger clone is present one base from it, and per-base qualities are unavailable.

Sequencing input: PBMCs. The rearrangement combines TRBV28 with TRBJ2-2; TRBD1 is perhaps the D gene, given 6 matching bases. The receptor's source is a young woman in good health and CMV-seropositive. The CDR3 region: CASRPQGNTGELFF. The base sequence is TGTGCCAGCAGGCCACAGGGGAACACCGGGGAGCTGTTTTTT.